This TCR beta chain came from a study of T cell responses to AZD1222 COVID-19 vaccine. At the level of the study: Combined were second doses at about 4 or about 12 weeks. The study, taken as a whole, reports: Spike was spanned by vaccine-associated CD4 TCRs, with dominance at 160-218 and 743-854. Two AZD1222 administrations were followed by greater Spike-specific TCR breadth and depth. Possibly, clonal diversity was underestimated; donors were largely white British and included more females.

Worth noting for this clone: No antigen is known for it.

TCRdb keeps only in-frame clones here, not all; method: immunoSEQ multiplex PCR. In the table there are more than 150,000 clones, 90% to 95% of which are singletons. Trimming stripped 3 bases from V and 2 bases from J, with 9 bases between. The germline V gene has CDR1 LGHNA and CDR2 YNFKEQ. This CDR3 spans 14 amino acids. The sequencing used peripheral blood, collected on day 0 of AZD1222 vaccination. This sequence originates from an adult in good health. The chain recombines TRBV4-2 with TRBJ2-3; D ambiguous. The CDR3 reads CASSQHRNTDTQYF. Written as DNA, the CDR3 is TGTGCCAGCAGCCAGCACCGAAACACAGATACGCAGTATTTT.